Below are 17 T cell receptor beta chains sequenced from a single sample in a study of Graves' ophthalmopathy and Graves' hyperthyroidism. TCR beta CDR3 regions were amplified from RNA transcripts. Second-round multiplex PCR followed a first-round RT-PCR using HTBI primers. TCRdb independently ran MiXCR on the multiplex PCR reads; one entry per CDR3 protein. The repertoire holds about 390,000 distinct CDR3 sequences, with approximately 18% as singletons. The sequenced sample consisted of peripheral blood. Source of these receptors: an adult woman with stable Graves' hyperthyroidism.

This clonotype occurred many times. The rearrangement links TRBV6-1 to TRBJ2-5, with D unclear. From germline, CDR1 is MNHNS and CDR2 SASEGT. The V and J ends lost 3 bases and 0 bases respectively, with 5 bases between them. CDR3 size: 13 residues. CDR3 amino acids: CASSESYQETQYF. In DNA form, the CDR3 reads TGTGCCAGCAGTGAGTCGTACCAAGAGACCCAGTACTTC.

This chain joins TRBV2 and TRBJ1-2, with D uncertain. CDR1 and CDR2 from the germline V gene are SNHLY and FYNNEI. The CDR3 contains 13 residues. V lost 0 bases and J lost 4, with 6 bases in between. The CDR3 loop reads CASSEADLYGYTF. The CDR3 DNA reads TGTGCCAGCAGTGAAGCAGATCTCTATGGCTACACCTTC.

V gene TRBV12-3 or TRBV12-4 combines with J gene TRBJ2-6; D might be TRBD1 or TRBD2, each matching 5 bases. This CDR3 contains 15 residues. Trimming stripped 5 bases from V and 3 bases from J, with 11 bases between. CDR3 residues: CASSLTGLGANVLTF. The CDR3 DNA reads TGTGCCAGCAGTCTAACAGGACTTGGGGCCAACGTCCTGACTTTC.

This clonotype was seen at least ten times. CDR3 DNA: TGTGCCAGCAGACTAGTCCCCTCTCGCGAGCAGTACTTC. Translation: CASRLVPSREQYF. This rearrangement joins TRBV12-3 or TRBV12-4 to TRBJ2-7, with D maybe TRBD2 (5 bases). V was shortened by 6 bases and J by 6 bases, with 15 bases between the two germline ends. The CDR3 is 13 residues long.

This clonotype has a count of ten or more. V usage is TRBV12-3 or TRBV12-4 and J usage is TRBJ2-2, with D possibly TRBD2 on 6 matching bases. This CDR3 region has 17 residues. The V gene lost 5 bases and the J gene lost 6 bases, with 22 bases spanning the gap. The CDR3 DNA reads as TGTGCCAGCAGTCCTACCGTGCGGCGGGACGCCCCCGGGGAGCTGTTTTTT. This gives the protein CASSPTVRRDAPGELFF.

This clonotype appeared a few times. The genes are TRBV20-1 and TRBJ1-2; no clear D gene. Trimming shortened V by 0 bases and J by 3 bases, and 8 bases separated the two germline ends. Germline V CDR1 and CDR2: DFQATT, SNEGSKA (reference sequence). The CDR3 runs 13 residues. The DNA of the CDR3 is TGCAGTGCTAGAGATGACTGGGACTATGGCTACACCTTC. This translates into CSARDDWDYGYTF.

This clonotype showed up many times. The chain carries TRBV28 and TRBJ1-5; D might be TRBD1 (5 bases). The CDR3 loop spans 15 amino acids. CDR1 MDHEN and CDR2 SYDVKM come from the germline V gene. Trimming cost V 7 bases and J 4 bases, with 17 bases left between them. CDR3 in amino acids: CASTQSQVKNQPQHF. The DNA for the CDR3 is TGTGCCAGCACCCAATCACAGGTCAAAAATCAGCCCCAGCATTTT. The whole variable domain, remainder taken from reference TRBV28 and TRBJ1-5, is DVKVTQSSRYLVKRTGEKVFLECVQDMDHENMFWYRQDPGLGLRLIYFSYDVKMKEKGDIPEGYSVSREKKERFSLILESASTNQTSMYLCASTQSQVKNQPQHFGDGTRLSIL.

This clonotype was found many times. The CDR3 sequence: CASIRTGTYGYTF. DNA of the CDR3: TGTGCCAGCATCCGGACAGGAACTTATGGCTACACCTTC. The rearrangement uses TRBV12-3 or TRBV12-4 and TRBJ1-2; TRBD1 matches 7 bases. CDR3 length equals 13 residues. Germline trimming cut 7 bases from V and 5 bases from J; bases unmatched to any gene: 7.

This rearrangement joins TRBV10-3 to TRBJ2-7; 10 bases agree with TRBD2. Germline values: CDR1 ENHRY, CDR2 SYGVKD. V lost 0 bases, J lost 3 bases, and 14 bases stayed unmatched. The CDR3 covers 19 residues. The CDR3 protein is CAISESKVGSGRAIYEQYF. In DNA form, the CDR3 reads TGTGCCATCAGTGAGTCGAAAGTAGGGAGCGGGAGGGCCATCTACGAGCAGTACTTC.

This clonotype was detected ten times or more. The chain has TRBV28 and TRBJ1-1; D gene uncertain. The germline V gene has CDR1 MDHEN and CDR2 SYDVKM. Trimming left V 3 bases short and J 2 bases short, with 10 bases between. The CDR3 is 14 residues long. The CDR3 here is CASSLFRINTEAFF. CDR3 nucleotides: TGTGCCAGCAGTTTGTTTCGGATAAACACTGAAGCTTTCTTT.

This clonotype turned up a few times. This chain connects TRBV28 to TRBJ1-1; D not certain. The germline V gene has CDR1 MDHEN and CDR2 SYDVKM. CDR3 length: 15 residues. V lost 2 bases and J lost 0, with 10 bases in between. The CDR3 here is CASSLSLGVNTEAFF. The CDR3 DNA is TGTGCCAGCAGTTTAAGTCTTGGAGTGAACACTGAAGCTTTCTTT.

Regarding this clonotype: One end of the junction does not line up with germline, which may come from a read error. This rearrangement joins TRBV28 to TRBJ2-5; D gene uncertain. The CDR3 runs to 13 residues. The V gene's germline CDR1 is MDHEN and CDR2 SYDVKM. CDR3 amino acids: CASSPPAGETQYF. CDR3 DNA sequence: TGCGCCAGCAGCCCCCCGGCCGGAGAGACCCAGTACTTC.

This clonotype was counted between two and nine times. The chain has TRBV7-9 and TRBJ2-4; D may match TRBD1 or TRBD2 (5 bases each). CDR1 and CDR2 (germline): SEHNR, FQNEAQ (reference sequence). The CDR3 extends over 15 amino acids. V dropped 1 base and J dropped 7 bases, with 14 bases sitting between them. Written as DNA, the CDR3 is TGTGCCAGCAGCTTAGGGGCAGGGTGGACTAACATTCAGTACTTC. This gives the protein CASSLGAGWTNIQYF. The variable domain in full, with the rest retrieved from reference TRBV7-9 and TRBJ2-4, is DTGVSQNPRHKITKRGQNVTFRCDPISEHNRLYWYRQTLGQGPEFLTYFQNEAQLEKSRLLSDRFSAERPKGSFSTLEIQRTEQGDSAMYLCASSLGAGWTNIQYFGAGTRLSVL.

This rearrangement joins TRBV28 to TRBJ1-3, with TRBD1 as a possible D gene (5 bases). The CDR3 is 14 residues long. Germline lookup yields CDR1 MDHEN and CDR2 SYDVKM. Trimming removed 3 bases from V and 3 bases from J, with 9 bases in between. CDR3 sequence reads: CASSFGGIGNTIYF. CDR3 coding DNA: TGTGCCAGCAGTTTTGGGGGTATTGGAAACACCATATATTTT.

There are many counts of this clonotype. The gene calls are TRBV9 and TRBJ1-2, with 7 bases aligning to TRBD1. Per germline, CDR1 SGDLS and CDR2 YYNGEE. The CDR3 sequence is 13 residues long. V trimming: 3 bases; J trimming: 7 bases; junction bases outside the gene matches: 6. CDR3 region: CASSATTGAGYTF. The CDR3 DNA reads as TGTGCCAGCAGCGCAACCACAGGGGCTGGCTACACCTTC.

The table lists this clonotype with a few counts. This sequence joins TRBV5-4 and TRBJ2-5; 9 bases map to TRBD1. The CDR3 extends over 16 amino acids. CDR1 is SGHNT, CDR2 YYREEE, per germline (reference sequence). J lost 7 bases, V lost 1 base, and 11 bases had no gene match. The CDR3 DNA reads TGTGCCAGCAGCTTGTCCACAGGGGGCCACGGTGGGACCCAGTACTTC. Translated: CASSLSTGGHGGTQYF.

This clonotype was picked up many times. V and J are TRBV24-1 and TRBJ2-2; D might be TRBD2 (5 bases). The length of the CDR3 is 14 residues. Germline-derived CDR1 and CDR2 are KGHDR and SFDVKD. V was trimmed by 3 bases and J by 6 bases, leaving 10 bases between them. The DNA for the CDR3 is TGTGCCACCAGTGATCATCAGGAGGCCGGGGAGCTGTTTTTT. It translates to CATSDHQEAGELFF.